The 16 T cell receptor beta chains below come from one sample, sequenced in a study of control samples from healthy donors and cancer patients. Sequenced by immunoSEQ multiplex PCR; TCRdb stores in-frame clones only, minus some. The data contain approximately 110,000 clones, just over 90% of them singletons. Sequenced sample: blood. The receptors were sampled from a human donor in good health. The donor label of this sample is uncertain.

This sequence joins TRBV11-3 and TRBJ1-1; D is ambiguous. In germline, CDR1 is SGHNT, CDR2 YENEEA. V lost 5 bases and J lost 3, with 16 bases in between. The CDR3 consists of 15 residues. Here the CDR3 DNA reads TGTGCCAGCAGCCCAAAGGCCCTAGGCCACACTGAAGCTTTCTTT. Protein sequence: CASSPKALGHTEAFF.

V usage is TRBV9 and J usage is TRBJ2-2, with TRBD1 matching 8 bases. The CDR3 consists of 17 residues. Germline-derived CDR1 and CDR2 are SGDLS and YYNGEE. The V segment lost 4 bases and the J segment 0 bases; nucleotides outside the gene matches: 8. CDR3 sequence: CASSPTGQASNTGELFF. The CDR3 region has the DNA TGTGCCAGCAGCCCAACGGGACAGGCCTCGAACACCGGGGAGCTGTTTTTT.

This chain uses TRBV5-4 with TRBJ1-1, with unresolved D. The CDR3 loop spans 14 amino acids. The germline V and J ends were trimmed by 4 bases and 1 base, with 11 bases remaining between them. In germline, CDR1 is SGHNT, CDR2 YYREEE (reference sequence). The CDR3, as DNA: TGTGCCAGCAGCCCTCAGCCGGGGAACACTGAAGCTTTCTTT. Protein: CASSPQPGNTEAFF. The full variable domain, completed using reference TRBV5-4 and TRBJ1-1, is ETGVTQSPTHLIKTRGQQVTLRCSSQSGHNTVSWYQQALGQGPQFIFQYYREEENGRGNFPPRFSGLQFPNYSSELNVNALELDDSALYLCASSPQPGNTEAFFGQGTRLTVV.

This CDR3 reads CASSLATAGTQETQYF. CDR3 coding DNA: TGTGCCAGCAGCTTAGCTACGGCAGGGACACAAGAGACCCAGTACTTC. The chain is built from TRBV7-7 and TRBJ2-5, with D perhaps TRBD1 (6 bases). Looked up from germline, CDR1 is SSHAT and CDR2 is FNYEAQ (reference sequence). Trimming stripped 0 bases from V and 2 bases from J, with 13 bases between. CDR3 length equals 16 residues.

The chain joins TRBV30 to TRBJ1-5; D might be TRBD1 (5 bases). The germline V gene has CDR1 GTSNPN and CDR2 SVGIG (reference sequence). The CDR3 runs to 13 residues. Trimming pared 3 bases from V and 4 bases from J, leaving 10 bases between. The DNA of the CDR3 is TGTGCCTGGAGCAGGGATAGTAATCAGCCCCAGCATTTT. The encoded protein is CAWSRDSNQPQHF.

The chain combines TRBV10-3 with TRBJ1-1; TRBD1 is a possible D gene (6 bases). CDR1 is ENHRY and CDR2 is SYGVKD in the germline V gene. The CDR3 spans 14 residues. Trimming cost V 6 bases and J 0 bases, with 11 bases left between them. This CDR3 reads CAIRSGQLNTEAFF. CDR3 sequence (DNA): TGTGCCATCAGGAGCGGACAGTTGAACACTGAAGCTTTCTTT.

The chain couples TRBV5-5 to TRBJ2-3; the D call may be TRBD1 or TRBD2 (5 bases each). V dropped 0 bases and J dropped 0 bases, with 11 bases sitting between them. This CDR3 spans 16 amino acids. The germline CDR1 and CDR2 sequences are SGHKS and YYEKEE (reference sequence). Here the CDR3 reads CASSLGGGASTDTQYF. For the CDR3, the DNA is TGTGCCAGCAGCTTGGGTGGGGGAGCTAGCACAGATACGCAGTATTTT.

The CDR3 sequence: CASSFTFKHEQYF. Written as DNA, the CDR3 is TGTGCCAGCAGCTTCACCTTCAAGCACGAGCAGTACTTC. This rearrangement joins TRBV27 to TRBJ2-7; no definite D call. The CDR3 is 13 residues long. The germline V gene encodes CDR1 MNHEY and CDR2 SMNVEV (reference sequence). V was pared by 6 bases and J by 5 bases, with 14 bases between.

J is TRBJ2-5 and V is TRBV5-1, with D perhaps TRBD1 or TRBD2 (5 bases each). V dropped 0 bases and J dropped 3 bases, with 15 bases sitting between them. The germline CDR1 and CDR2 sequences are SGHRS and YFSETQ. The CDR3 sequence is 16 residues long. The CDR3 DNA sequence: TGCGCCAGCAGCTTGGGGCTAGGGACCGGGGAAGAGACCCAGTACTTC. Amino acid sequence: CASSLGLGTGEETQYF.

The rearrangement uses TRBV2 and TRBJ1-6; D not resolved. The germline V and J ends were trimmed by 9 bases and 7 bases, with 13 bases remaining between them. There are 13 residues in the CDR3. Germline lookup yields CDR1 SNHLY and CDR2 FYNNEI. The CDR3 DNA reads as TGTGCCAGTAAGACGAGGGAGAATTCACCCCTCCACTTT. Amino acid sequence: CASKTRENSPLHF.

This chain uses TRBV19 with TRBJ1-1, with D uncertain. Germline CDR1 and CDR2: LNHDA and SQIVND (reference sequence). Trimming cost V 2 bases and J 6 bases, with 13 bases left between them. CDR3 size: 14 residues. CDR3 coding DNA: TGTGCCAGTAGTATATCTGGGGTAGGCTCTGAAGCTTTCTTT. Its translation is CASSISGVGSEAFF.

CDR3 amino acids: CASRGAGISSPLHF. The CDR3 DNA reads as TGTGCCAGCAGGGGGGCTGGGATTAGTTCACCCCTCCACTTT. This chain links TRBV6-5 with TRBJ1-6; TRBD1 might be the D (6 bases). CDR1 is MNHEY, CDR2 SVGAGI, per germline. V was cut by 6 bases and J by 9 bases, with 15 bases left in between. The CDR3 extends over 14 amino acids.

The chain recombines TRBV18 with TRBJ2-7; a possible D gene is TRBD1 (6 bases). CDR1 and CDR2 (germline): KGHSH, LQKENI. The germline V and J ends were trimmed by 3 bases and 1 base, with 10 bases remaining between them. The CDR3 spans 14 residues. The CDR3 DNA reads TGTGCCAGCTCACCGACAGGTGGGTCCTACGAGCAGTACGTC. It translates to CASSPTGGSYEQYV.

This chain links TRBV19 with TRBJ1-2; 9 nucleotides line up with TRBD1. Per germline, CDR1 LNHDA and CDR2 SQIVND (reference sequence). After removal of 6 bases from V and 6 bases from J, the junction contained 5 bases not matched to a gene. This CDR3 is built from 13 residues. The CDR3 region has the DNA TGTGCCAGTAGGCGGGACAGGGATAATGGCTACACCTTC. It codes for CASRRDRDNGYTF.

V is TRBV24-1 and J is TRBJ2-5; the D gene is possibly TRBD2 (5 bases). Looked up from germline, CDR1 is KGHDR and CDR2 is SFDVKD. CDR3 length: 14 amino acids. With 3 bases removed from V and 9 bases from J, the gap between germline ends came to 16 bases. The CDR3 loop reads CATSDRYGSRAQYF. In DNA form, the CDR3 reads TGTGCCACCAGTGATCGCTATGGATCGCGGGCCCAGTACTTC.

This chain links TRBV28 with TRBJ2-1; possible D gene TRBD1, 5 bases. Trimming shortened V by 3 bases and J by 7 bases, and 13 bases separated the two germline ends. Germline V gene lookup returns CDR1 MDHEN and CDR2 SYDVKM. This CDR3 has 14 amino acids. The CDR3 loop is CASSFVAGLNEQFF. The CDR3 DNA reads as TGTGCCAGCAGTTTTGTCGCAGGGTTGAATGAGCAGTTCTTC. The full variable domain, in which reference TRBV28 and TRBJ2-1 provide the parts outside the CDR3, is DVKVTQSSRYLVKRTGEKVFLECVQDMDHENMFWYRQDPGLGLRLIYFSYDVKMKEKGDIPEGYSVSREKKERFSLILESASTNQTSMYLCASSFVAGLNEQFFGPGTRLTVL.